This TCR beta chain was sequenced in a study of long-term antiretroviral therapy in people with HIV. Assay version v3.0 of immunoSEQ was used, and it was run at survey level. Method: immunoSEQ multiplex PCR; TCRdb's copy keeps in-frame clones and lacks some. The sample has roughly 20,000 clones, 90% seen once. Trimming took off 2 bases at V and 3 bases at J, with 15 bases between the two ends. Germline loops: CDR1 SGHKS, CDR2 YYEKEE (reference sequence). The CDR3 has 15 amino acids. With respect to this clone: The antigen is unknown.

Study results and caveats: Repertoires with HIV possessed tighter CDR3 length spans than those of controls.

Every one of the participants with HIV received treatment in the United States. The sequences come from unsorted PBMCs, collected about 4.6 years before starting antiretroviral therapy. The chain recombines TRBV5-5 with TRBJ2-7; the D gene is possibly TRBD1 (6 bases). The clonotype originates from a woman under 40 with HIV. This CDR3 reads CASSFGGQLVYEQYF. In nucleotides, the CDR3 is TGTGCCAGCAGCTTTGGAGGACAGCTGGTCTACGAGCAGTACTTC.